This is a list of T cell receptor beta chains from one sample in a study of cytomegalovirus exposure and HLA in healthy donors. The table came from immunoSEQ multiplex PCR; TCRdb's copy has only in-frame clones and leaves some out. Among around 130,000 clones, 75% to 85% were seen once, and the ten largest hold about 2%. Sequencing was performed on PBMCs. The receptors come from a man between 18 and 35 years old in good health and CMV-seronegative. CDR3s leave out the opening cysteine and the closing phenylalanine or tryptophan. Each record gives: V gene, CDR3 protein.

>TRBV11-2
ASSLDPSSYEQY
>TRBV7-2
ASSLVAGEGQPQH
>TRBV5-5
ASSRLGLAGVWTGELF
>TRBV4-2
ASSQRQEISNQPQH
>TRBV29-1
SVEGGRKNIQY
>TRBV9
ASKPIWGGNEQF
>TRBV5-1
ASSLEGGATYNEQF
>TRBV29-1
SVALGGSGANVLT
>TRBV6-6
ASTTSGVDTQY
>TRBV7-6
ASSLRQGVSHEQY
>TRBV4-3
ASSQDRIQQGAAYEQY
>TRBV18
ASSPQSDSYEQY
>TRBV25-1
ASTLSRGRGEKLF
>TRBV5-4
ASSLRTDNEQF
>TRBV4-3
ASSQDKTGAGGTNEKLF
>TRBV7-9
ASSHAMGTGYGYT
>TRBV7-8
ASSLWRAQETQY
>TRBV28
ASSLGLVGRDTQY
>TRBV6-5
ASSLRNTEAF
>TRBV5-1
ASSLYGIVNTEAF
>TRBV7-9
ASSLFQGGTEAF
>TRBV19
ASSIPPVDEQF
>TRBV7-9
ASSLSGREPNEQF
>TRBV6-6
ASSPDRGANGYT
>TRBV7-2
ASSTGTGTDTQY
>TRBV30
AWSVGGPGQPQH
>TRBV7-2
ASSTTGQFYEQY
>TRBV7-6
ASSFGAGGANEQF
>TRBV5-1
ASSFSESMNTEAF
>TRBV18
ASSPRASAGLAKNIQY
>TRBV27
ASRNRVGGTDTQY
>TRBV29-1
SVGGEAGGTLHEQY
>TRBV7-2
ASSSRGGGGYSNQPQH
>TRBV7-9
ASTVAGQNYNEQF
>TRBV7-9
ASSYGTSRDEQF
>TRBV11-2
ASRVSATGELF
>TRBV7-2
ASSPPADTQY
>TRBV6-6
ASSSGTSGRIDTQY
>TRBV30
AWSQGSYNEQF
>TRBV2
ASIWDNAYGYT
>TRBV19
ASSIRLAGGDPGELF
>TRBV28
ASSPGGPPYGYT
>TRBV29-1
SVYRDRKTQY
>TRBV7-5
ARSLATLETSTDTQY
>TRBV2
ASSDPGGITNEKLF
>TRBV7-9
ASSRQGQEKLF
>TRBV9
ASSVGGSTHNEQF
>TRBV14
ASRPTGTYGYT
>TRBV29-1
SVDQAYYGYT
>TRBV29-1
SVFVGASGKYEQY
>TRBV6-5
ASSYLRDGNYEQY
>TRBV28
ASGLGGGYGYT
>TRBV9
ASSVVTSGRTGELF
>TRBV7-2
ASSFTGTGGNYGYT
>TRBV27
ASSQNRGHQETQY